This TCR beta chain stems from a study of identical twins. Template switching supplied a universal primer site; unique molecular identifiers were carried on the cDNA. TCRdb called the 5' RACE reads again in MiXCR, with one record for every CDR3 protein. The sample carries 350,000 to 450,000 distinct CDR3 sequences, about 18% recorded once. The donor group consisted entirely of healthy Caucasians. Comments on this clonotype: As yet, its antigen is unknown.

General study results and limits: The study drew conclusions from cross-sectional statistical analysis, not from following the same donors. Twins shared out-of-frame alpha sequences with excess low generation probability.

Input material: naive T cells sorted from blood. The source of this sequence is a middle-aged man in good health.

The CDR3 DNA reads as TGCGCCAGCAGCTTTACTCAGGGAAACACCATATATTTT. It is translated as CASSFTQGNTIYF. This chain links TRBV5-1 with TRBJ1-3, with D uncertain. The CDR3 consists of 13 residues. Germline V CDR1 and CDR2: SGHRS, YFSETQ. V shed 2 bases and J shed 4 bases, with 7 bases lying between them.